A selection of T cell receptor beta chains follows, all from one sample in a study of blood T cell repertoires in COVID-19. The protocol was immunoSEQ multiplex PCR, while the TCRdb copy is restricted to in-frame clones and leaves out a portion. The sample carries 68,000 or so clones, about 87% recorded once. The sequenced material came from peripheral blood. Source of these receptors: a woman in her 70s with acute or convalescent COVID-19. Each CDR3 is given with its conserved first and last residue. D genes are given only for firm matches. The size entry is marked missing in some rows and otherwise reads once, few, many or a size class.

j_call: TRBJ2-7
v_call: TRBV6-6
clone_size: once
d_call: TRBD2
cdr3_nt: TGTGCCAGCACCCCTAGCGGGAGATACGAGCAGTACTTC
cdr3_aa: CASTPSGRYEQYF

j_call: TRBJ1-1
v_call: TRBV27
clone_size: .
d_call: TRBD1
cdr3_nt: TGTGCCAGCAGTTTAGGGACAGGGAAAGGGAACACTGAAGCTTTCTTT
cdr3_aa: CASSLGTGKGNTEAFF

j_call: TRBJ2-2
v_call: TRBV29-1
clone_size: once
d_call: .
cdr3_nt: TGCAGCGTTGAAGGTGGAGGAGGGGCCGTCGGCACCGGGGAGCTGTTTTTT
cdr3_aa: CSVEGGGGAVGTGELFF

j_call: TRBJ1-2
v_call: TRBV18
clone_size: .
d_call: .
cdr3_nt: TGTGCCAGCTCACCTCAGGGTAACTATGGCTACACCTTC
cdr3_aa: CASSPQGNYGYTF

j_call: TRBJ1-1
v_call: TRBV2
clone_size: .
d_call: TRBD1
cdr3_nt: TGTGCCAGCAGCACAGGGGGGTCCACTGAAGCTTTCTTT
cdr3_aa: CASSTGGSTEAFF

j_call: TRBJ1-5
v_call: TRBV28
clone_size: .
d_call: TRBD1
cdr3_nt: TGTGCCAGCAGTGGGACAGGGTATGGGCAGCCCCAGCATTTT
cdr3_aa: CASSGTGYGQPQHF

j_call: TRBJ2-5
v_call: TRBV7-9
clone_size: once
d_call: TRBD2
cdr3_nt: TGTGCCAGCATTAGCGGGACCAAGGAGACCCAGTACTTC
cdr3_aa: CASISGTKETQYF

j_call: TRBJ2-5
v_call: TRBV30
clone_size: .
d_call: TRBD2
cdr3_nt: TGTGCCTGGAGTGCGTTTATCCTAGCGGGGTCGAGCCAGACCCAGTACTTC
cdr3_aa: CAWSAFILAGSSQTQYF

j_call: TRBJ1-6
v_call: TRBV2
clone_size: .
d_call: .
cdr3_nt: TGTGCCAGCAGTGGAAGTATAGGGGTTCCGATATATAATTCACCCCTCCACTTT
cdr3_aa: CASSGSIGVPIYNSPLHF

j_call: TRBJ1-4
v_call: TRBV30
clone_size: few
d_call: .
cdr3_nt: TGTGCCTGGAGTTACAGGGATGAACTGTTTTTT
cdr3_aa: CAWSYRDELFF

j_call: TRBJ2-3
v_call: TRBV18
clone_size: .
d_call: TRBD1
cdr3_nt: TGTGCCAGCTCAGAGGACAGGTCTAGCACAGATACGCAGTATTTT
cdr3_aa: CASSEDRSSTDTQYF

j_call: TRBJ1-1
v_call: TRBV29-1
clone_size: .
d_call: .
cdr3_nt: TGCAGCGTCTATACAGGGTCCACTGAAGCTTTCTTT
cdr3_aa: CSVYTGSTEAFF

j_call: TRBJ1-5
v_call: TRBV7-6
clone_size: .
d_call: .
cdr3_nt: TGTGCCAGCAGCTTAGGAGAATTTCAGCCCCAGCATTTT
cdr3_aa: CASSLGEFQPQHF

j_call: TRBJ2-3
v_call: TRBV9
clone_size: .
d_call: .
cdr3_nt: TGTGCCAGCAGCGCTTTTCCGAGTGATACGCAGTATTTT
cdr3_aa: CASSAFPSDTQYF

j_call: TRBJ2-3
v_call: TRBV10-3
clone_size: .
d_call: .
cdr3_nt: TGTGCCATCAGTGGACAGCCAGTTCTTACCTCTAGCACAGATACGCAGTATTTT
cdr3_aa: CAISGQPVLTSSTDTQYF

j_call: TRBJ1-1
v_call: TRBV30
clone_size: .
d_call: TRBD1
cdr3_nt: TGTGCCTGGAGTGTTTCAGGGGGCACTGAAGCTTTCTTT
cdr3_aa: CAWSVSGGTEAFF

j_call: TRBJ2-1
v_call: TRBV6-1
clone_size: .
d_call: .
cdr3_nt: TGTGCCAGCAGTGCCGAGAGACTAGGGGGCCTGGGAGAGCAGTTCTTC
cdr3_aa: CASSAERLGGLGEQFF

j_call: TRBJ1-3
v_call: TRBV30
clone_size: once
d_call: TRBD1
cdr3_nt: TGTGCCTGGAGCAGGGGGGCCGGAAACACCATATATTTT
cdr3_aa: CAWSRGAGNTIYF

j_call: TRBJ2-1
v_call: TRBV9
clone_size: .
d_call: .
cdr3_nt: TGTGCCAGCAGCGTAGCTCCGGGTCCCTCCTACAATGAGCAGTTCTTC
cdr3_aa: CASSVAPGPSYNEQFF

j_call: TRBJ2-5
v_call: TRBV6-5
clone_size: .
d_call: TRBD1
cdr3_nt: TGTGCCAGTAGTTGGGACAGGGGACGTGAGACCCAGTACTTC
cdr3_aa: CASSWDRGRETQYF

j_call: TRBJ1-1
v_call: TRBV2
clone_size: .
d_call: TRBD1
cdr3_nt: TGTGCCAGCAGGCTGACAGGGGTGAACACTGAAGCTTTCTTT
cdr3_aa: CASRLTGVNTEAFF

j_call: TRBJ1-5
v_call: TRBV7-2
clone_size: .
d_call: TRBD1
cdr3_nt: TGTGCCAGCAGCTCCAGGGGGAAAACTCAGCCCCAGCATTTT
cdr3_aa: CASSSRGKTQPQHF

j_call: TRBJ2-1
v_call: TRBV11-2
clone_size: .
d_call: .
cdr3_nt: TGTGCCAGCAGCTACGGACACCGCTCCTACAATGAGCAGTTCTTC
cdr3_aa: CASSYGHRSYNEQFF